The sequence of this T cell receptor beta chain was determined in a study of CD8 T cells in Susac syndrome. Study as a whole: Among the Susac syndrome patients who underwent sequencing, about six had clinically active disease, while roughly eight of them were in remission.

Worth noting for this clonotype: Its antigen is unknown.

TCR beta sequences were obtained from blood CD8+ and CD4+ T cells. An amount of RNA that ranged from roughly 0.45 to 1 ug was reverse transcribed with random hexamers. From the immunoSEQ multiplex PCR reads, TCRdb called clonotypes with MiXCR, one entry per CDR3 protein. The data show about 180,000 distinct CDR3 sequences, roughly 92% seen once. Study results and caveats: The study conceded that its TCR sequencing and HLA analysis involved relatively few individuals. The CD4+ T cell repertoires in Susac syndrome did not show any clonal expansion.

This CDR3 comprises 12 residues. Trimming removed 0 bases from V and 7 bases from J, with 5 bases in between. Germline V gene sequence: CDR1 LGHDT, CDR2 YNNKEL (reference sequence). The TCR was taken from a human donor with Susac syndrome. The specimen was CD4+ T cells from PBMCs. The rearrangement joins TRBV3-1 to TRBJ2-3; no clear D. DNA of the CDR3: TGTGCCAGCAGCCAAGATGGGAATACGCAGTATTTT. Amino acid sequence: CASSQDGNTQYF.